The 21 T cell receptor beta chains below all came from one sample that was sequenced in a study of radiotherapy plus CTLA-4 blockade in lung cancer. Data came from immunoSEQ multiplex PCR; TCRdb stores just in-frame clones and leaves some out. The sample shows tens of thousands of clones, approximately 80% of them seen only once. The source material was peripheral blood, sampled from a patient treated with radiotherapy plus ipilimumab. The receptors derive from a human donor with non-small cell lung cancer who had a complete response to radiotherapy plus ipilimumab.

The J gene is TRBJ2-3, the V gene TRBV7-2, with 11 bases matching TRBD2. Germline values: CDR1 SGHTA, CDR2 FQGNSA. J was trimmed by 0 bases and V by 2 bases; bases with no gene match: 10. This CDR3 contains 19 residues. The DNA for the CDR3 is TGTGCCAGCAGCTTACCGACTACGCGACTAGCGGGGAGCACAGATACGCAGTATTTT. It specifies CASSLPTTRLAGSTDTQYF.

The CDR3 protein is CASSPVDSSRLEKLFF. The DNA of the CDR3 is TGTGCCAGCAGCCCGGTTGACAGTTCCAGACTTGAAAAACTGTTTTTT. V and J are TRBV7-2 and TRBJ1-4; D might be TRBD1 (5 bases). V dropped 5 bases and J dropped 7 bases, with 20 bases sitting between them. CDR1 and CDR2 (germline): SGHTA, FQGNSA. This CDR3 region has 16 residues.

The CDR3 reads CASSLERASYNEQFF. Here the CDR3 DNA reads TGTGCCAGCAGCTTAGAGCGGGCTTCCTACAATGAGCAGTTCTTC. The rearrangement uses TRBV7-2 and TRBJ2-1; D perhaps matches TRBD2 (6 bases). The CDR3 spans 15 residues. Germline loops: CDR1 SGHTA, CDR2 FQGNSA. Deletions cut 1 base from V and 1 base from J, with 8 bases between. Looking up the rest from reference TRBV7-2 and TRBJ2-1 gives the full variable domain: GAGVSQSPSNKVTEKGKDVELRCDPISGHTALYWYRQSLGQGLEFLIYFQGNSAPDKSGLPSDRFSAERTGGSVSTLTIQRTQQEDSAVYLCASSLERASYNEQFFGPGTRLTVL.

The V and J genes are TRBV10-3 and TRBJ1-3; D is uncertain. The V end was cut by 6 bases, the J end by 0 bases, with 6 bases between. The CDR3 is 13 amino acids. Germline V gives CDR1 ENHRY, CDR2 SYGVKD. The CDR3 sequence is CAIRASSGNTIYF. The CDR3 nucleotides read TGTGCCATCAGAGCCTCCTCTGGAAACACCATATATTTT.

Notes on this clone: The junction departs from the called germline gene at one end, perhaps through a read error. The rearrangement uses TRBV7-7 and TRBJ1-2, with D possibly being TRBD1 (5 bases). From germline, CDR1 is SSHAT and CDR2 FNYEAQ (reference sequence). The CDR3 loop spans 20 amino acids. The CDR3 DNA follows: TGTGCTAGCAGCTTAGAGGCCCCCGCTGGCAGGGAGGATGACAACTATGGCTACACCTTC. This encodes CASSLEAPAGREDDNYGYTF.

The gene calls are TRBV2 and TRBJ1-6, with D perhaps TRBD1 (5 bases). The germline gives CDR1 SNHLY, CDR2 FYNNEI. This CDR3 is built from 13 residues. V dropped 8 bases and J dropped 10 bases, with 15 bases sitting between them. This CDR3 reads CASALFGGSPLHF. The CDR3 DNA follows: TGTGCCAGCGCCCTCTTCGGGGGATCACCCCTCCACTTT.

This clone has just one count. V gene TRBV4-3 combines with J gene TRBJ1-1; D is uncertain. This CDR3 region has 13 residues. Trimming shortened V by 2 bases and J by 1 base, and 5 bases separated the two germline ends. Germline CDR1 and CDR2: LGHNA and YSLEER. CDR3 loop: CASSQRGNTEAFF. The CDR3, as DNA: TGCGCCAGCAGCCAACGGGGGAACACTGAAGCTTTCTTT.

The chain has TRBV4-3 and TRBJ2-1; 9 bases map to TRBD2. CDR3 length equals 16 residues. J lost 10 bases, V lost 0 bases, and 10 bases had no gene match. Germline CDR1 reads LGHNA; CDR2 reads YSLEER. The CDR3 bases are TGCGCCAGCAGCCAAGAATTTGCGGGAGGGCCGGGAGAGCAGTTCTTC. This encodes CASSQEFAGGPGEQFF.

This chain's CDR3 is CASSSRQVYGYTF. CDR3 nucleotides: TGTGCCAGTAGTTCCCGACAGGTCTATGGCTACACCTTC. The V gene is TRBV19, the J gene TRBJ1-2; TRBD1 might be the D (6 bases). CDR1 LNHDA and CDR2 SQIVND come from the germline V gene (reference sequence). CDR3 length equals 13 residues. The V and J ends lost 5 bases and 4 bases respectively, with 11 bases between them.

This CDR3 is CASSWGRTSYEQYF. The CDR3 nucleotides are TGTGCCAGCAGTTGGGGACGGACCTCCTACGAGCAGTACTTC. The gene calls are TRBV6-6 and TRBJ2-7; D may correspond to TRBD1 or TRBD2 (5 bases each). Germline V gene sequence: CDR1 MNHNY, CDR2 SVGAGI (reference sequence). V was clipped by 4 bases and J by 0 bases, with 10 bases between them. CDR3 length: 14 residues.

In its sample, this clone was seen a few times. The J gene is TRBJ1-6, the V gene TRBV11-2, with D perhaps TRBD1 (5 bases). Trimming took 5 bases from V and 5 from J, leaving 13 bases between them. CDR3 length: 15 residues. Germline CDR1 SGHAT, CDR2 FQNNGV. Here the CDR3 reads CASSLPGFNNSPLHF. As DNA, the CDR3 is TGTGCCAGCAGCCTCCCAGGGTTTAATAATTCACCCCTCCACTTT.

The rearrangement uses TRBV11-3 and TRBJ1-2; the D gene is possibly TRBD1 (5 bases). The CDR3 runs to 15 residues. The V and J ends lost 7 bases and 3 bases respectively, with 18 bases between them. CDR1 SGHNT and CDR2 YENEEA come from the germline V gene. The CDR3 loop reads CASTPGTGLHYGYTF. The CDR3 coding sequence is TGTGCCAGCACCCCAGGGACCGGGCTTCACTATGGCTACACCTTC.

The rearrangement joins TRBV7-2 to TRBJ2-1; 10 bases are a match to TRBD1. Per the germline V gene, CDR1 is SGHTA and CDR2 is FQGNSA. The CDR3 is 15 residues long. The V gene end was trimmed by 5 bases and the J gene end by 7 bases; junction bases not matched to a gene: 8. CDR3 sequence reads: CASSITGTGANEQFF. CDR3 DNA: TGTGCCAGCAGCATAACCGGGACAGGGGCGAATGAGCAGTTCTTC.

The chain joins TRBV9 to TRBJ2-1, with TRBD2 matching 10 bases. V lost 4 bases to trimming and J lost 7 bases; unmatched junction nucleotides: 5. Germline CDR1 is SGDLS and CDR2 is YYNGEE. The CDR3 is 14 residues long. CDR3 sequence reads: CASSLTSGPNEQFF. Written as DNA, the CDR3 is TGTGCCAGCAGCCTGACTAGCGGGCCAAATGAGCAGTTCTTC.

V is TRBV29-1 and J is TRBJ2-3; D gene uncertain. CDR1 and CDR2 from the germline V gene are SQVTM and ANQGSEA. Trimming pared 2 bases from V and 0 bases from J, leaving 6 bases between. The CDR3 extends over 13 amino acids. The CDR3 reads CSVEYSSTDTQYF. The CDR3, as DNA: TGCAGCGTTGAATACAGTAGCACAGATACGCAGTATTTT.

This clone appeared a few times. This chain joins TRBV4-1 and TRBJ1-1, with 11 nucleotides matching TRBD1. Unmatched junction bases numbered 16, after V lost 3 bases and J lost 4 bases. The CDR3 contains 19 residues. The germline V gene has CDR1 MGHRA and CDR2 YSYEKL. Here the CDR3 DNA reads TGCGCCAGCAGCCAGTTAGCGAGTCCCGGGACAGGGGGTGGCACTGAAGCTTTCTTT. Its translation: CASSQLASPGTGGGTEAFF.

The chain combines TRBV19 with TRBJ2-7; 10 nucleotides agree with TRBD1. CDR1 LNHDA and CDR2 SQIVND come from the germline V gene (reference sequence). The CDR3 has 16 residues. V lost 5 bases, J lost 2 bases, and 9 bases stayed unmatched. CDR3 sequence (DNA): TGTGCCAGTAGTTCGCGGGGGGACAGGGGCACCTACGAGCAGTACTTC. Its translation: CASSSRGDRGTYEQYF.

This chain connects TRBV6-5 to TRBJ2-2; D ambiguous. The CDR3 consists of 16 residues. Germline-derived CDR1 and CDR2 are MNHEY and SVGAGI. V lost 2 bases to trimming and J lost 0 bases, with 10 bases between them. The CDR3 coding sequence is TGTGCCAGCAGTTACGGTAGAGGACCGAACACCGGGGAGCTGTTTTTT. Translation: CASSYGRGPNTGELFF.

This clone has only a few counts. The chain carries TRBV6-1 and TRBJ2-6, with a possible D match to TRBD1 (5 bases). CDR3 size: 16 residues. Germline loops: CDR1 MNHNS, CDR2 SASEGT. Trimming shortened V by 2 bases and J by 1 base, and 9 bases separated the two germline ends. CDR3 nucleotide sequence: TGTGCCAGCAGTGAATTGGCAGGGTCTGGGGCCAACGTCCTGACTTTC. Protein: CASSELAGSGANVLTF.

The CDR3 DNA is TGTGCCAGCTCACCTAGGGTCGGACTTAATGAAAAACTGTTTTTT. This translates into CASSPRVGLNEKLFF. The chain links TRBV18 to TRBJ1-4; D remains ambiguous. Germline loops: CDR1 KGHSH, CDR2 LQKENI. The CDR3 sequence is 15 residues long. The germline V and J ends were trimmed by 3 bases and 4 bases, with 12 bases remaining between them. The full variable domain, its missing parts supplied by reference TRBV18 and TRBJ1-4, is NAGVMQNPRHLVRRRGQEARLRCSPMKGHSHVYWYRQLPEEGLKFMVYLQKENIIDESGMPKERFSAEFPKEGPSILRIQQVVRGDSAAYFCASSPRVGLNEKLFFGSGTQLSVL.

The chain couples TRBV7-2 to TRBJ1-2; D is undetermined. There are 11 residues in the CDR3. V lost 3 bases, J lost 8 bases, and 7 bases lay in between. The germline V gene has CDR1 SGHTA and CDR2 FQGNSA. CDR3 coding DNA: TGTGCCAGCAGCTTTTACCAGGGCTACACCTTC. Its protein is CASSFYQGYTF.